This TCR beta chain originates from a study of cytomegalovirus exposure and HLA in healthy donors. The germline V gene has CDR1 SGDLS and CDR2 YYNGEE. Trimming removed 4 bases at V and 4 bases at J, with 17 bases between. This CDR3 region has 15 residues. PCR primers comprised 60 Vbeta and 13 Jbeta primers. Original analysis: A follow-up analysis tallied around 80 million unique TCR beta chains, about 11 million shared. The data were produced by immunoSEQ multiplex PCR, yet TCRdb's version contains in-frame clones alone and is incomplete. Clone size and V and J calls were adopted from that table, with D and trimming inferred from the DNA. The sample lists about 140,000 clones, approximately 70% occurring once. For this clone: The antigen remains undetermined.

Findings of the study overall: Near-uniform donor sequencing depth was presumed by presence/absence analyses. The likely explanation for a cluster of highly shared sequence variants was sequencing artifact. Only CMV serostatus was available as immune exposure information.

The rearrangement joins TRBV9 to TRBJ1-2; tentatively, D is TRBD1 (5 bases). The sequence derives from a woman in her 30s in good health and CMV-seronegative. Sequencing was done on a sample of PBMCs. The CDR3 sequence is CASSPSTTDIYGYTF. The CDR3 DNA reads TGTGCCAGCAGCCCCAGCACGACAGACATCTATGGCTACACCTTC.